The 30 T cell receptor beta chains reported below all come from one sample, sequenced in a study of T-cell memory formation after mild COVID-19. TCRdb passed the 5' RACE reads through MiXCR, listing each CDR3 protein once. The sample includes 130,000 to 150,000 distinct CDR3 sequences, roughly 6.2% of them seen just once. Sequencing was performed on PBMCs or a T cell subset sorted from them (not recorded which). The receptors shown here come from an adult woman who had mild COVID-19 (a few samples of this study predate the infection). Cell type and time point are not known.

In its sample, this clonotype was seen many times. The chain employs TRBV12-3 or TRBV12-4 and TRBJ1-1; D not resolved. V lost 7 bases to trimming and J lost 0 bases, with 12 bases between them. This CDR3 is 14 amino acids long. In DNA, the CDR3 is TGTGCCAGCAAACCGACGGGGATGAACACTGAAGCTTTCTTT. This gives the protein CASKPTGMNTEAFF.

This clonotype was recorded a few times. The chain uses TRBV19 and TRBJ2-3; D perhaps matches TRBD2 (7 bases). The CDR3 is 14 amino acids. Per the germline V gene, CDR1 is LNHDA and CDR2 is SQIVND (reference sequence). The V gene lost 3 bases and the J gene lost 5 bases, with 12 bases spanning the gap. The CDR3 region has the DNA TGTGCCAGTAGTATGAAGCGGGGACAAGATACGCAGTATTTT. Translating gives CASSMKRGQDTQYF.

Note on this clonotype: A much larger clone lies a single base off, so this may be a read error. The V call is TRBV5-1, the J call TRBJ2-5, with 8 bases fitting TRBD2. The CDR3 runs to 15 residues. The germline V gene encodes CDR1 SGHRS and CDR2 YFSETQ. The V and J ends lost 3 bases and 7 bases, in that order; junction bases with no gene match: 11. CDR3: CASSSEGSAGGTQYF. The CDR3, as DNA: TGCGCCAGCAGCTCGGAGGGGTCTGCGGGAGGGACCCAGTACTTC.

The genes are TRBV3-1 and TRBJ2-3; a weak D match, TRBD2 (5 bases). Per the germline V gene, CDR1 is LGHDT and CDR2 is YNNKEL (reference sequence). The CDR3 totals 15 residues. Trimming took off 4 bases at V and 2 bases at J, with 13 bases between the two ends. CDR3: CASSPQRSSTDTQYF. CDR3 sequence (DNA): TGTGCCAGCAGCCCCCAGCGGAGTTCCACAGATACGCAGTATTTT.

The genes are TRBV5-1 and TRBJ2-1; 7 bases fit TRBD2. CDR3 length: 14 residues. CDR1 SGHRS and CDR2 YFSETQ come from the germline V gene. V shed 6 bases, J shed 8 bases, and the junction held 11 bases outside the gene matches. The CDR3: CASNGGGVEDEQFF. DNA of the CDR3: TGCGCCAGCAACGGGGGAGGGGTTGAGGATGAGCAGTTCTTC.

A few counts support this clonotype. CDR3 in amino acids: CASSFNRGQPQHF. The DNA for the CDR3 is TGTGCCAGCAGCTTCAACCGGGGTCAGCCCCAGCATTTT. The chain employs TRBV7-2 and TRBJ1-5, with D hard to call. Trimming stripped 3 bases from V and 6 bases from J, with 9 bases between. The CDR3 totals 13 residues. Germline values: CDR1 SGHTA, CDR2 FQGNSA.

The V call is TRBV20-1, the J call TRBJ2-7; 9 nucleotides line up with TRBD2. This CDR3 has 16 residues. After removal of 0 bases from V and 0 bases from J, the junction contained 6 bases not matched to a gene. Germline CDR1 is DFQATT and CDR2 is SNEGSKA (reference sequence). DNA for the CDR3: TGCAGTGCTAGAGATTTTGCGGGAGGGAACTCCTACGAGCAGTACTTC. The encoded protein is CSARDFAGGNSYEQYF.

This clonotype has just a few counts. The chain uses TRBV24-1 and TRBJ2-3; 14 bases are shared with TRBD2. After removal of 3 bases from V and 2 bases from J, the junction contained 6 bases not matched to a gene. The CDR3 runs 18 residues. Germline CDR1 and CDR2: KGHDR and SFDVKD. CDR3 coding DNA: TGTGCCACCAGTGATCCAGGACTAGCGGGAGGATCCACAGATACGCAGTATTTT. It yields the protein CATSDPGLAGGSTDTQYF.

This clonotype has at least ten counts. The chain employs TRBV29-1 and TRBJ2-5, with D possibly TRBD2 on 5 matching bases. The germline gives CDR1 SQVTM, CDR2 ANQGSEA. CDR3 length: 12 amino acids. The V and J ends lost 5 bases and 5 bases respectively, with 12 bases between them. Here the CDR3 DNA reads TGCAGCGTTCGAGAGGGCCGGGAGACCCAGTACTTC. This encodes CSVREGRETQYF.

This clonotype was recorded at least ten times. J is TRBJ2-5 and V is TRBV27; either TRBD1 or TRBD2 may supply D (5 bases each). The V and J ends lost 6 bases and 5 bases respectively, with 16 bases between them. The CDR3 sequence is 14 residues long. CDR1 and CDR2 (germline): MNHEY, SMNVEV (reference sequence). In nucleotides, the CDR3 is TGTGCCAGCAGGAGTCTGGGGGTGGGGGAGACCCAGTACTTC. Amino acid sequence: CASRSLGVGETQYF.

The CDR3 reads CSARTGNQPQHF. CDR3 DNA: TGCAGTGCCCGGACAGGGAATCAGCCCCAGCATTTT. J is TRBJ1-5 and V is TRBV20-1; 8 bases agree with TRBD1. Germline loops: CDR1 DFQATT, CDR2 SNEGSKA (reference sequence). V dropped 6 bases and J dropped 4; count of bases not matched to a gene: 2. The CDR3 sequence is 12 residues long.

V is TRBV9 and J is TRBJ2-3, with D perhaps assigned TRBD1 or TRBD2 (5 bases each). The V end lost 0 bases, the J end lost 4 bases, and 12 bases lay between the germline ends. The CDR3 is 15 amino acids. Germline-derived CDR1 and CDR2 are SGDLS and YYNGEE. DNA of the CDR3: TGTGCCAGCAGCGTAGGGGGTAGGGGAGCAGATACGCAGTATTTT. This codes for CASSVGGRGADTQYF.

This clonotype was detected only a few times. This chain joins TRBV6-2 or TRBV6-3 and TRBJ2-3; a weak D match, TRBD2 (5 bases). Trimming shortened V by 2 bases and J by 2 bases, and 8 bases separated the two germline ends. The germline V gene encodes CDR1 MNHEY and CDR2 SVGEGT. The CDR3 loop spans 14 amino acids. This CDR3 reads CASSYPDSTDTQYF. The CDR3 coding sequence is TGTGCCAGCAGTTACCCGGACTCCACAGATACGCAGTATTTT.

This chain uses TRBV20-1 with TRBJ2-3; 10 bases are a match to TRBD2. J lost 4 bases, V lost 6 bases, and 19 bases had no gene match. This CDR3 comprises 18 residues. The germline CDR1 and CDR2 sequences are DFQATT and SNEGSKA (reference sequence). The CDR3 here is CSAYLLGLATGNPDTQYF. CDR3 nucleotides: TGCAGTGCCTACCTCTTGGGACTAGCGACTGGTAACCCAGATACGCAGTATTTT.

This clonotype has just a few counts. V usage is TRBV12-3 or TRBV12-4 and J usage is TRBJ2-7; no reliable D call. The V end lost 6 bases, the J end lost 4 bases, and 7 bases lay between the germline ends. There are 11 residues in the CDR3. Here the CDR3 reads CASSPKYEQYF. The CDR3 region has the DNA TGTGCCAGCAGCCCTAAATACGAGCAGTACTTC.

This clonotype was counted many times. The chain couples TRBV20-1 to TRBJ2-1; 9 nucleotides align to TRBD2. Germline V CDR1 and CDR2: DFQATT, SNEGSKA (reference sequence). With 6 bases clipped from V and 6 bases from J, the junction kept 9 bases outside the gene matches. There are 14 residues in the CDR3. The CDR3 loop reads CSALSSGSPNEQFF. CDR3 nucleotide sequence: TGCAGTGCCTTGAGTAGCGGGAGTCCCAATGAGCAGTTCTTC.

This clonotype was counted many times. The chain is built from TRBV20-1 and TRBJ2-3; 10 nucleotides agree with TRBD1. J gave up 1 base and V 3 bases, and 4 bases lay outside the gene matches. CDR1 is DFQATT and CDR2 is SNEGSKA in the germline V gene (reference sequence). The CDR3 sequence is 15 residues long. CDR3 amino acids: CSASSGTGGTDTQYF. In DNA form, the CDR3 reads TGCAGTGCTAGTTCCGGGACAGGGGGCACAGATACGCAGTATTTT.

The chain couples TRBV2 to TRBJ1-2; D may be TRBD1 (5 bases). The CDR3 is made up of 13 amino acids. Trimming pared 11 bases from V and 4 bases from J, leaving 17 bases between. CDR1 is SNHLY and CDR2 is FYNNEI in the germline V gene. CDR3 DNA sequence: TGTGCCGGCTACTCGGGGGAGGGCTATGGCTACACCTTC. Translation: CAGYSGEGYGYTF. Supplemented by reference TRBV2 and TRBJ1-2, the full variable domain reads EPEVTQTPSHQVTQMGQEVILRCVPISNHLYFYWYRQILGQKVEFLVSFYNNEISEKSEIFDDQFSVERPDGSNFTLKIRSTKLEDSAMYFCAGYSGEGYGYTFGSGTRLTVV.

The chain employs TRBV20-1 and TRBJ2-7, with 8 nucleotides matching TRBD2. V shed 3 bases and J 4 bases; nucleotides not matched to a gene: 14. Germline V CDR1 and CDR2: DFQATT, SNEGSKA (reference sequence). This CDR3 is 16 amino acids long. CDR3 coding DNA: TGCAGTGCTAGCTCCGGGGGGGGACGGACCCTTTACGAGCAGTACTTC. This translates into CSASSGGGRTLYEQYF.

This clonotype occurred many times. This rearrangement joins TRBV6-5 to TRBJ2-2; D is perhaps TRBD1 or TRBD2 (5 bases each). Germline V gene sequence: CDR1 MNHEY, CDR2 SVGAGI. The CDR3 consists of 13 residues. Trimming took off 2 bases at V and 11 bases at J, with 12 bases between the two ends. In DNA, the CDR3 is TGTGCCAGCAGTTACCGACGGGGCTCTGAGCTGTTTTTT. Its protein is CASSYRRGSELFF.

This chain connects TRBV6-1 to TRBJ1-3; tentatively, D is TRBD1 (5 bases). This CDR3 has 16 residues. CDR1 is MNHNS and CDR2 is SASEGT in the germline V gene. V dropped 6 bases and J dropped 4 bases, with 19 bases sitting between them. The CDR3 DNA reads as TGTGCCAGCAGACGGGACTGGGTCAGTTCAGGAAACACCATATATTTT. This gives the protein CASRRDWVSSGNTIYF.

The chain links TRBV6-1 to TRBJ2-7; D uncertain. V gave up 8 bases and J gave up 3 bases, with 8 bases separating them. The CDR3 spans 11 residues. CDR1 and CDR2 (germline): MNHNS, SASEGT. The CDR3 DNA sequence: TGTGCCAGCCGGGCTGTCTACGAGCAGTACTTC. Its protein product is CASRAVYEQYF.

This chain uses TRBV12-3 or TRBV12-4 with TRBJ1-6; D remains unclear. The V and J ends lost 3 bases and 7 bases respectively, with 10 bases between them. The CDR3 has 14 residues. CDR3 protein: CASSLGQENSPLHF. The CDR3 region has the DNA TGTGCCAGCAGTTTGGGTCAGGAGAATTCACCCCTCCACTTT.

This clonotype showed up many times. The chain combines TRBV20-1 with TRBJ1-5; 8 positions match TRBD1. Losses at the gene ends were 1 base for V and 5 bases for J; bases not matched to a gene: 4. The CDR3 loop spans 14 amino acids. In germline, CDR1 is DFQATT, CDR2 SNEGSKA (reference sequence). CDR3 DNA sequence: TGCAGTGCTAGAGGCCCAGGGGGCGATCAGCCCCAGCATTTT. Residues: CSARGPGGDQPQHF.

This clonotype was seen more than once but under ten times. The chain is built from TRBV24-1 and TRBJ1-5; TRBD1 aligns across 8 bases. CDR1 is KGHDR and CDR2 is SFDVKD in the germline V gene. The CDR3 extends over 15 amino acids. V lost 4 bases, J lost 1 base, and 2 bases stayed unmatched. CDR3 residues: CATSDQGASNQPQHF. CDR3 sequence (DNA): TGTGCCACCAGTGACCAGGGGGCAAGCAATCAGCCCCAGCATTTT.

The V gene is TRBV12-3 or TRBV12-4, the J gene TRBJ1-1; the match to TRBD1 covers 7 bases. The V segment lost 6 bases and the J segment 2 bases; nucleotides outside the gene matches: 15. The CDR3 has 17 residues. The CDR3 reads CASRHRGLKPSNTEAFF. As DNA, the CDR3 is TGTGCCAGCAGGCACAGGGGCCTCAAGCCCAGTAACACTGAAGCTTTCTTT.

This clonotype was detected ten times or more. V gene TRBV30 combines with J gene TRBJ2-2, with a possible D match to TRBD1 (6 bases). The CDR3 extends over 15 amino acids. V lost 3 bases and J lost 4, with 15 bases in between. Per germline, CDR1 GTSNPN and CDR2 SVGIG (reference sequence). In DNA, the CDR3 is TGTGCCTGGAGCGCCTTAGGGGGTAGCACCGGGGAGCTGTTTTTT. It yields the protein CAWSALGGSTGELFF.

The V and J genes are TRBV5-1 and TRBJ2-1; D may be TRBD1 (5 bases). CDR3 length: 15 residues. CDR1 and CDR2 (germline): SGHRS, YFSETQ. V was cut by 4 bases and J by 0 bases, with 11 bases left in between. CDR3 in DNA: TGCGCCAGCAGCCCGGACACCCTCTCCTACAATGAGCAGTTCTTC. Amino acid sequence: CASSPDTLSYNEQFF.

The chain combines TRBV3-1 with TRBJ2-3, with no clear D. CDR3 length: 14 residues. The germline V and J ends were trimmed by 1 base and 4 bases, with 9 bases remaining between them. Per the germline V gene, CDR1 is LGHDT and CDR2 is YNNKEL (reference sequence). The CDR3, as DNA: TGTGCCAGCAGCCAAGCGCTAGTTGCAGATACGCAGTATTTT. Translating gives CASSQALVADTQYF.

This clonotype was detected many times. The gene calls are TRBV6-5 and TRBJ1-6; D may be TRBD1 (5 bases). The CDR3 runs to 14 residues. Trimming shortened V by 4 bases and J by 14 bases, and 18 bases separated the two germline ends. Germline loops: CDR1 MNHEY, CDR2 SVGAGI. The CDR3 DNA reads as TGTGCCAGCAGTTTCGACGAGTCCGGGGGGGCCCTCCACTTT. Protein sequence: CASSFDESGGALHF.